The clone carrying this T cell receptor (beta chain) was detected many times. What it binds is unknown. This entry belongs to a study of blood T cells in healthy people across ages. Study-level points and caveats: Since the PBMCs were unsorted, naive and antigen-experienced cells could not be conclusively compared. Compared with aged donors, long-lived donors showed fewer expanded clones, suggesting selection.

The germline gives CDR1 MDHEN, CDR2 SYDVKM. There are 15 residues in the CDR3. Trimming cost V 2 bases and J 6 bases; bases outside gene matches: 3. The use of a sample-barcoded 5' primer and a J-beta primer mix characterized a second PCR of 7 to 11 cycles. Each single sample gave us at least 2.5 million CDR3-containing paired-end reads. One entry per CDR3 protein results from TCRdb running MiXCR on the 5' RACE reads. The sample carries 1.6 million or so distinct CDR3 sequences, about 31% recorded once. This chain joins TRBV28 and TRBJ2-2, with 10 bases fitting TRBD2. This sequence was found in a woman between 25 and 40 years old in good health. Sequenced material: blood. CDR3 loop: CASSLLAGAAGELFF. The CDR3 region has the DNA TGTGCCAGCAGTTTACTAGCGGGAGCTGCCGGGGAGCTGTTTTTT. Supplemented by reference TRBV28 and TRBJ2-2, the full variable domain reads DVKVTQSSRYLVKRTGEKVFLECVQDMDHENMFWYRQDPGLGLRLIYFSYDVKMKEKGDIPEGYSVSREKKERFSLILESASTNQTSMYLCASSLLAGAAGELFFGEGSRLTVL.